A single TCR beta chain is shown here with its context. This entry belongs to a study of blood T cell repertoires in COVID-19. For the study at large: Both acute and convalescent COVID-19 samples were obtained from the United States, Italy and Spain. PBMCs, B-cell-depleted T cells, or T cells provided the cDNA or gDNA that made up the material.

Under the authors' procedure: Reference gene primer amplification in the assay estimated nucleated cell counts. Method: immunoSEQ multiplex PCR; TCRdb's copy keeps in-frame clones and lacks some. V and J calls and clone size are those listed in that table; D and trimming were worked out from the DNA. The sample lists 120,000 to 150,000 clones, approximately 87% occurring once. Source material: peripheral blood. The clonotype was recovered from a woman aged 40-49 years with acute or convalescent COVID-19.

Here the CDR3 reads CASSPTQGGSYGYTF. As DNA, the CDR3 is TGCGCCAGCAGCCCCACCCAGGGAGGATCCTATGGCTACACCTTC. V and J are TRBV5-1 and TRBJ1-2, with D maybe TRBD1 (5 bases). V dropped 4 bases and J dropped 4 bases, with 17 bases sitting between them. The CDR3 is made up of 15 amino acids. The germline CDR1 and CDR2 sequences are SGHRS and YFSETQ.